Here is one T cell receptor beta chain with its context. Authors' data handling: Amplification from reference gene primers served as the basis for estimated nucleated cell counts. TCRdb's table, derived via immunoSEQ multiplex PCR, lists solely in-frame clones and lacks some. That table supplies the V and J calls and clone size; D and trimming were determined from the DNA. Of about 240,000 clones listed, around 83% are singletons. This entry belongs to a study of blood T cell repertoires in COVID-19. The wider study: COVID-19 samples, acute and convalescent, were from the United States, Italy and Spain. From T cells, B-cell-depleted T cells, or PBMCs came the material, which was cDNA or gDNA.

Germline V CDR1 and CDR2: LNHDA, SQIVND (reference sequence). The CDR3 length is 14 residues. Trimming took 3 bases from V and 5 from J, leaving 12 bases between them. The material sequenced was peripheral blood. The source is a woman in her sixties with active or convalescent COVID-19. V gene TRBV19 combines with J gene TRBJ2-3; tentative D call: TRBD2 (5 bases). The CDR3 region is CASSISLVVDTQYF. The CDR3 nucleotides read TGTGCCAGTAGTATCTCACTAGTCGTAGATACGCAGTATTTT.